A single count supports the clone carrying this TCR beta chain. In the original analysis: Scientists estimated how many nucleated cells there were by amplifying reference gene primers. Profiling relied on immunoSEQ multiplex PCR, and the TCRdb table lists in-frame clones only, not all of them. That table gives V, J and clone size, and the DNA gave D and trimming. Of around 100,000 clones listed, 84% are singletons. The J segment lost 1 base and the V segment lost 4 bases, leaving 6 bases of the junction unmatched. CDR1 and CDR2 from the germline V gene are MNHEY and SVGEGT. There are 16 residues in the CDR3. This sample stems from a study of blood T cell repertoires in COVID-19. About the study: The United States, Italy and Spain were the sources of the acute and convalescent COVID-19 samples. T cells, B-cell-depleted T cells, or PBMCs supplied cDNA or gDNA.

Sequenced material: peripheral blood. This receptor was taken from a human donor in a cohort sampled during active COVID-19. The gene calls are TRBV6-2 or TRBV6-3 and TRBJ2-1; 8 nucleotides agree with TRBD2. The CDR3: CASSSPLAGSYNEQFF. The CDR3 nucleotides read TGTGCCAGCAGTTCCCCCTTAGCGGGATCCTACAATGAGCAGTTCTTC.